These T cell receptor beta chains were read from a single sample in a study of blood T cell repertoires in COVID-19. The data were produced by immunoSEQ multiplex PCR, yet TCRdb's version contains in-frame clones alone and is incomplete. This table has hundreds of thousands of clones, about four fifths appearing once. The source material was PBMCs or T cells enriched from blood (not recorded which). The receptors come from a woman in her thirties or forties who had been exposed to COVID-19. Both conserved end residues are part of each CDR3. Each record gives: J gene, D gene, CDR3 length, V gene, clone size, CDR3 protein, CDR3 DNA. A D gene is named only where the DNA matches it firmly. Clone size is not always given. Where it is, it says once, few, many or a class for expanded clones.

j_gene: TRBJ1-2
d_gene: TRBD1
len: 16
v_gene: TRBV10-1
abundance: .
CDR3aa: CASRGTEYLTNYGYTF
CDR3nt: TGCGCCAGCAGAGGGACAGAGTACCTGACTAACTATGGCTACACCTTC

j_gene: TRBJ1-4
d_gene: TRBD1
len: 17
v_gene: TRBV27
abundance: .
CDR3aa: CASSLRMGQGLSEKLFF
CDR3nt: TGTGCCAGCAGTTTACGAATGGGACAGGGTCTATCTGAAAAACTGTTTTTT

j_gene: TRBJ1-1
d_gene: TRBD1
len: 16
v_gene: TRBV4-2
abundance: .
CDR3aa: CASSQGQGLAEKEAFF
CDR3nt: TGTGCCAGCAGCCAGGGACAGGGACTGGCCGAGAAGGAAGCTTTCTTT

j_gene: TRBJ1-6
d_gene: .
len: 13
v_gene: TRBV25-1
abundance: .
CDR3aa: CASSETERSPLHF
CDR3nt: TGTGCCAGCAGTGAAACAGAACGGTCACCCCTCCACTTT

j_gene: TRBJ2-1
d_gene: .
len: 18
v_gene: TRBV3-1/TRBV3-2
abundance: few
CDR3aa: CASSPRQGRGRRYNEQFF
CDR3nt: TGTGCCAGCAGCCCAAGACAGGGTCGGGGGCGAAGGTACAATGAGCAGTTCTTC

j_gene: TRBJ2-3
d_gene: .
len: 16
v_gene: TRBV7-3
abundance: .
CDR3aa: CASSTRGPKGADTQYF
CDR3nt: TGTGCCAGCAGCACCCGAGGGCCCAAGGGCGCAGATACGCAGTATTTT

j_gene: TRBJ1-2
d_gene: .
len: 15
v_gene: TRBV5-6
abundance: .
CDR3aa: CASSPLGLVGYGYTF
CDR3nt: TGTGCCAGCAGCCCCCTGGGACTCGTGGGCTATGGCTACACCTTC

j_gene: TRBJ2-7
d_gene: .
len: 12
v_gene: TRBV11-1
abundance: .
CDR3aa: CASSSQGYEQYF
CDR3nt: TGTGCCAGCAGCTCGCAGGGGTACGAGCAGTACTTC

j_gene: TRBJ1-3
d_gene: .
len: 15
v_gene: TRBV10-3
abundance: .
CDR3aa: CAISLGLTSGNTIYF
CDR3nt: TGTGCCATCAGCCTCGGACTGACCTCTGGAAACACCATATATTTT

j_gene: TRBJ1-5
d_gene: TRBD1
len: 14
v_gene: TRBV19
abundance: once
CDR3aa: CASSAQGSNQPQHF
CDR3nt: TGTGCCAGTAGTGCACAGGGGAGCAATCAGCCCCAGCATTTT

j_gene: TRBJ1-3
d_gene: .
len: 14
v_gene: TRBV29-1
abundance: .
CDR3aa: CSAVARVSGNTIYF
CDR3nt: TGCAGCGCCGTGGCCAGGGTCTCTGGAAACACCATATATTTT

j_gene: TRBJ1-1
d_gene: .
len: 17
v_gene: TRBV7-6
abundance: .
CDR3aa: CASSLGQGRGMNTEAFF
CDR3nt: TGTGCCAGCAGCTTAGGGCAGGGTCGTGGGATGAACACTGAAGCTTTCTTT

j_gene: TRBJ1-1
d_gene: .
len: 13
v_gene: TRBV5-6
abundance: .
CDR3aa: CASSTGQNTEAFF
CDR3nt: TGTGCCAGCAGCACCGGACAGAACACTGAAGCTTTCTTT

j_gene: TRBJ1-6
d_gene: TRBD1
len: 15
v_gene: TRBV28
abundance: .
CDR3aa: CASSTYRGPNSPLHF
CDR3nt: TGTGCCAGCAGTACCTACAGGGGGCCCAATTCACCCCTCCACTTT

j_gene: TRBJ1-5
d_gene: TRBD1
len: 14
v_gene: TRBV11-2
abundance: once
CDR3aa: CASSSDRGGQPQHF
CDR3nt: TGTGCCAGCAGCTCCGACAGGGGAGGGCAGCCCCAGCATTTT

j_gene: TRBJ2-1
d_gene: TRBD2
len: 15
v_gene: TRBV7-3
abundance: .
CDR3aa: CASSPGSGGFNEQFF
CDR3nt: TGTGCCAGCAGCCCGGGTAGCGGGGGGTTCAATGAGCAGTTCTTC

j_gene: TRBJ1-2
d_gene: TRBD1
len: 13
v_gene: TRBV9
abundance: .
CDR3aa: CASTRTGNYGYTF
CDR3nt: TGTGCCAGCACGCGGACAGGCAACTATGGCTACACCTTC

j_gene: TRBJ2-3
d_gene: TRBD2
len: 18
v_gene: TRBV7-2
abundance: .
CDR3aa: CASSLALSAGGQADTQYF
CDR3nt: TGTGCCAGCAGCTTAGCCCTTTCGGCGGGGGGGCAAGCAGATACGCAGTATTTT

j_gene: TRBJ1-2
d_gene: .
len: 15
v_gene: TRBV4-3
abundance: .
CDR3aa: CASSQDSSRFYGYTF
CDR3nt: TGCGCCAGCAGCCAAGATTCTTCGAGATTCTATGGCTACACCTTC

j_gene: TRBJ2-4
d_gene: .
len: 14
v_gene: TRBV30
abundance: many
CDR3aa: CAWGQSFVKNIQYF
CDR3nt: TGTGCCTGGGGACAGAGCTTTGTCAAAAACATTCAGTACTTC

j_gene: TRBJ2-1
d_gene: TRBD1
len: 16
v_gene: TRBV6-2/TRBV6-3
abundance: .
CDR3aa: CASSKAGTGYYNEQFF
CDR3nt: TGTGCCAGCAGTAAAGCCGGGACAGGGTACTACAATGAGCAGTTCTTC

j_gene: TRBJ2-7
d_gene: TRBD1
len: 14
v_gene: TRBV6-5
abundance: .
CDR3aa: CASRRGQGSYEQYF
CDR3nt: TGTGCCAGCAGACGGGGACAGGGGTCCTACGAGCAGTACTTC

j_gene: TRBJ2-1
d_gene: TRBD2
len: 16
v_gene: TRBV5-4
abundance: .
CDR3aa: CASSDPGLAVYNEQFF
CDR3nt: TGTGCCAGCAGCGATCCGGGACTAGCGGTTTACAATGAGCAGTTCTTC

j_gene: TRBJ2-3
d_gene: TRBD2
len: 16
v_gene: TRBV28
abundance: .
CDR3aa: CASIPSGGGGTDTQYF
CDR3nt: TGTGCCAGCATTCCTAGCGGGGGGGGTGGCACAGATACGCAGTATTTT

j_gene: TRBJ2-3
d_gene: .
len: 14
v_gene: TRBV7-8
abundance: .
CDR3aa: CASTSDSTPDTQYF
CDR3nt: TGTGCCAGCACCTCCGACAGCACCCCAGATACGCAGTATTTT

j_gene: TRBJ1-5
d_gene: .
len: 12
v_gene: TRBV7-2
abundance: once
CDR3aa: CASSDYNQPQHF
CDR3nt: TGTGCCAGCAGCGACTACAATCAGCCCCAGCATTTT

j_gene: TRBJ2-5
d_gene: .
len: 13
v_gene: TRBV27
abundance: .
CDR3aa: CASSFTRRETQYF
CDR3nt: TGTGCCAGCAGTTTCACAAGGCGGGAGACCCAGTACTTC

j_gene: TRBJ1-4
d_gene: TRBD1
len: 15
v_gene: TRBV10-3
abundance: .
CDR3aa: CATMPGQGLNEKLFF
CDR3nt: TGTGCCACCATGCCGGGACAGGGGCTTAATGAAAAACTGTTTTTT

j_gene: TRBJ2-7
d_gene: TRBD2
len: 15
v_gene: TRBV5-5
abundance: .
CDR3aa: CASSWRLAGGLEQYF
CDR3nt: TGTGCCAGCAGCTGGCGACTAGCGGGGGGGCTCGAGCAGTACTTC

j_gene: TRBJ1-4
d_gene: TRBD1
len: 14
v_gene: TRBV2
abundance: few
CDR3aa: CASRRTGGNEKLFF
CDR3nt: TGTGCCAGCAGGAGGACAGGGGGTAATGAAAAACTGTTTTTT

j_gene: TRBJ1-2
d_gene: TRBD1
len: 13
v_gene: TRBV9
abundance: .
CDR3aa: CASSEGGRDGYTF
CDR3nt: TGTGCCAGCAGCGAAGGGGGCAGGGATGGCTACACCTTC

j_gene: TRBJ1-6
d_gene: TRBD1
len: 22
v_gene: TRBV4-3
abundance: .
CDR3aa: CASSQDSKRHTQGPWDNSPLHF
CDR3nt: TGCGCCAGCAGCCAAGATTCCAAACGGCACACACAGGGGCCCTGGGATAATTCACCCCTCCACTTT

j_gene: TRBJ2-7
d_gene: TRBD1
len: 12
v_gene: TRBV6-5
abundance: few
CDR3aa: CASQGDSYEQYF
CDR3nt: TGTGCCAGCCAAGGGGACAGCTACGAGCAGTACTTC

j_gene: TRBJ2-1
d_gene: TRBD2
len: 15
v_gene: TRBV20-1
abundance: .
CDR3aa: CSASSGTSFHNEQFF
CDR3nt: TGCAGTGCTAGTAGCGGGACTAGCTTCCACAATGAGCAGTTCTTC

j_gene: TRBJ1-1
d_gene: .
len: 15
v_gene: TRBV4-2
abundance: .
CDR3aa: CASSQAARANTEAFF
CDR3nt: TGTGCCAGCAGCCAAGCGGCCAGGGCGAACACTGAAGCTTTCTTT

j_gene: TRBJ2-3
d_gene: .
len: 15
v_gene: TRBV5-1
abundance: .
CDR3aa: CASSPGQSSTDTQYF
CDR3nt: TGCGCCAGCAGCCCCGGACAGTCTAGCACAGATACGCAGTATTTT

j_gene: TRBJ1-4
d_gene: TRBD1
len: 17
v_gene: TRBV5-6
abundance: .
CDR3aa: CASSFRQGASGNEKLFF
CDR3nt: TGTGCCAGCAGCTTCCGACAGGGGGCGAGTGGTAATGAAAAACTGTTTTTT

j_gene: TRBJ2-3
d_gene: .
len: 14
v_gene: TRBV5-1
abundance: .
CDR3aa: CASSQGLNTDTQYF
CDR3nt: TGCGCCAGCAGTCAGGGCCTGAACACAGATACGCAGTATTTT

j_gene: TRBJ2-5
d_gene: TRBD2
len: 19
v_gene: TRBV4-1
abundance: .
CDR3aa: CASSQDLGLAGGLQETQYF
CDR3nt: TGCGCCAGCAGCCAAGATCTTGGTCTAGCGGGGGGGCTTCAGGAGACCCAGTACTTC

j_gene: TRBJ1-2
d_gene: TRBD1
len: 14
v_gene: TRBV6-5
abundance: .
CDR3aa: CASRGTVTAYGYTF
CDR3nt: TGTGCCAGCAGAGGGACAGTCACCGCGTACGGCTACACCTTC

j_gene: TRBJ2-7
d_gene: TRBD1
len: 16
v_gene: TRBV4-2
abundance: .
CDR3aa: CASSQDWSGGVYEQYF
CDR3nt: TGTGCCAGCAGCCAAGATTGGTCAGGGGGTGTATACGAGCAGTACTTC